The 26 T cell receptor beta chains listed next were all sequenced from one sample in a study of control samples from healthy donors and cancer patients. Sequencing was performed with immunoSEQ multiplex PCR; in TCRdb, only in-frame clones are kept and a portion is missing. The sample has some 80,000 clones, 85% to 95% seen once; the top ten hold more than 5%. Sequenced sample: blood. The receptors originated from an older woman in good health.

The chain links TRBV11-3 to TRBJ1-5; D might be TRBD1 (6 bases). The germline V and J ends were trimmed by 5 bases and 0 bases, with 17 bases remaining between them. Germline V gene data show CDR1 as SGHNT and CDR2 as YENEEA. The CDR3 contains 17 residues. The CDR3, as DNA: TGTGCCAGCAGCACAGGGTCGGAGCGGTATAGCAATCAGCCCCAGCATTTT. Translated, it gives CASSTGSERYSNQPQHF.

V gene TRBV29-1 combines with J gene TRBJ2-7; TRBD2 might be the D (5 bases). CDR1 is SQVTM, CDR2 ANQGSEA, per germline. V lost 1 base to trimming and J lost 4 bases, with 14 bases between them. The length of the CDR3 is 14 residues. CDR3 bases: TGCAGCGTTGAAGGACAAGGAGGCGAGTACGAGCAGTACTTC. Amino acids: CSVEGQGGEYEQYF.

The chain has TRBV4-3 and TRBJ1-4, with 10 bases lining up with TRBD1. This CDR3 spans 16 amino acids. V gave up 1 base and J gave up 6 bases; unmatched junction bases: 5. Germline CDR1 reads LGHNA; CDR2 reads YSLEER. DNA of the CDR3: TGCGCCAGCAGCCAAGCCCCGGGACAGGGGTATGAAAAACTGTTTTTT. Its protein is CASSQAPGQGYEKLFF.

The rearrangement uses TRBV28 and TRBJ1-2, with D uncertain. The V and J ends lost 6 bases and 4 bases respectively, with 15 bases between them. CDR1 and CDR2 (germline): MDHEN, SYDVKM. The CDR3 contains 14 residues. The CDR3 sequence is CASSPGRTVYGYTF. CDR3 nucleotides: TGTGCCAGCAGCCCCGGTCGTACAGTCTATGGCTACACCTTC.

The chain employs TRBV28 and TRBJ1-5; TRBD1 might be the D (5 bases). Germline CDR1 is MDHEN and CDR2 is SYDVKM. The CDR3 consists of 16 residues. V dropped 5 bases and J dropped 3 bases, with 17 bases sitting between them. CDR3 nucleotide sequence: TGTGCCAGCAGTCCACGCGGCCAGGGCCTCAATCAGCCCCAGCATTTT. Encoded protein: CASSPRGQGLNQPQHF.

DNA of the CDR3: TGTGCCAGCTCACGATTCACTCCGGGACTAGCGGGGGAAGACATGAACAATGAGCAGTTCTTC. As protein: CASSRFTPGLAGEDMNNEQFF. The chain recombines TRBV18 with TRBJ2-1, with 14 bases that match TRBD2. Per germline, CDR1 KGHSH and CDR2 LQKENI. V lost 4 bases and J lost 5; bases outside the gene matches: 19. This CDR3 contains 21 residues.

The rearrangement uses TRBV5-1 and TRBJ2-7; D tentatively fits TRBD1 or TRBD2 (5 bases each). Per germline, CDR1 SGHRS and CDR2 YFSETQ. V shed 3 bases and J shed 7 bases, with 14 bases lying between them. The CDR3 covers 13 residues. This chain's CDR3 is CASSSEWGREQYF. The CDR3 nucleotides read TGCGCCAGCAGCTCGGAGTGGGGACGGGAGCAGTACTTC.

This clone has a handful of counts. This chain links TRBV10-3 with TRBJ2-7; D possibly corresponds to TRBD2 (6 bases). CDR1 ENHRY and CDR2 SYGVKD come from the germline V gene. V was pared by 2 bases and J by 4 bases, with 12 bases between. CDR3 length: 14 amino acids. The CDR3 DNA is TGTGCCATCAGTGAGGGTCGGGGGACTTACGAGCAGTACTTC. Translating it yields CAISEGRGTYEQYF.

The chain carries TRBV4-2 and TRBJ2-2; 13 bases fit TRBD2. Trimming took 1 base from V and 6 from J; bases not matched to a gene: 8. In germline, CDR1 is LGHNA, CDR2 YNFKEQ. This CDR3 is built from 18 residues. The CDR3 region has the DNA TGTGCCAGCAGCCAAGGCTTCCCGGGACTAGCGGGATCCGGGGAGCTGTTTTTT. This gives the protein CASSQGFPGLAGSGELFF.

Here the CDR3 reads CAISQTGANTEAFF. The DNA for the CDR3 is TGTGCCATCAGTCAGACAGGGGCTAACACTGAAGCTTTCTTT. The chain is built from TRBV10-3 and TRBJ1-1; TRBD1 matches 8 bases. The germline V gene encodes CDR1 ENHRY and CDR2 SYGVKD. V dropped 5 bases and J dropped 2; count of bases not matched to a gene: 4. This CDR3 contains 14 residues.

V usage is TRBV30 and J usage is TRBJ1-3, with D perhaps matching TRBD1 (6 bases). Germline CDR1 reads GTSNPN; CDR2 reads SVGIG (reference sequence). The CDR3 covers 14 residues. CDR3 bases: TGTGCTGTCCAACAGGGTAACTCTGGAAACACCATATATTTT. Translation gives CAVQQGNSGNTIYF.

This chain links TRBV19 with TRBJ1-2; 7 positions agree with TRBD1. CDR3 size: 16 residues. Germline assignment: CDR1 LNHDA and CDR2 SQIVND (reference sequence). Trimming took 6 bases from V and 2 from J; bases not matched to a gene: 12. In nucleotides, the CDR3 is TGTGCCAGTAGCCTAGGGGGGGGACAGAAGAACTATGGCTACACCTTC. As protein: CASSLGGGQKNYGYTF. The whole variable domain, remainder taken from reference TRBV19 and TRBJ1-2, is DGGITQSPKYLFRKEGQNVTLSCEQNLNHDAMYWYRQDPGQGLRLIYYSQIVNDFQKGDIAEGYSVSREKKESFPLTVTSAQKNPTAFYLCASSLGGGQKNYGYTFGSGTRLTVV.

J is TRBJ2-5 and V is TRBV3-1 (or the pseudogene TRBV3-2); TRBD1 matches at 9 bases. This CDR3 spans 15 amino acids. CDR1 is LGHDT and CDR2 is YNNKEL in the germline V gene (reference sequence). V shed 4 bases and J 3 bases; nucleotides not matched to a gene: 6. The CDR3 DNA reads as TGTGCCAGCAGCCGACCGGGACAGGGAGAAGAGACCCAGTACTTC. Its translation: CASSRPGQGEETQYF.

The J gene is TRBJ2-5, the V gene TRBV2; 10 bases agree with TRBD2. The CDR3 runs to 14 residues. V gave up 4 bases and J gave up 5 bases; unmatched junction bases: 4. Germline V gene data show CDR1 as SNHLY and CDR2 as FYNNEI. This chain's CDR3 is CASSVSGRWETQYF. In nucleotides, the CDR3 is TGTGCCAGCAGTGTTAGCGGGAGGTGGGAGACCCAGTACTTC.

The CDR3 nucleotides are TGCAGCGTTAAATCCTCGGCGGGAAACTACGAGCAGTACTTC. It encodes CSVKSSAGNYEQYF. The chain uses TRBV29-1 and TRBJ2-7; tentative D call: TRBD2 (6 bases). Per the germline V gene, CDR1 is SQVTM and CDR2 is ANQGSEA. The CDR3 has 14 amino acids. Trimming stripped 5 bases from V and 3 bases from J, with 17 bases between.

The chain couples TRBV5-8 to TRBJ1-5; D gene uncertain. The CDR3 contains 11 residues. Germline values: CDR1 SGHTS, CDR2 YDEGEE. The germline V and J ends were trimmed by 4 bases and 6 bases, with 5 bases remaining between them. Here the CDR3 reads CASSPGQPQHF. The DNA for the CDR3 is TGTGCCAGCAGCCCTGGTCAGCCCCAGCATTTT.

Here the CDR3 reads CASSQTSGFYNEQFF. In DNA, the CDR3 is TGTGCCAGCAGCCAGACTAGCGGCTTCTACAATGAGCAGTTCTTC. The rearrangement links TRBV6-2 or TRBV6-3 to TRBJ2-1, with 9 nucleotides matching TRBD2. Germline V lookup: CDR1 MNHEY, CDR2 SVGEGT. The ends lost 6 bases at V and 3 bases at J; junction bases unmatched: 6. This CDR3 contains 15 residues.

This clone has a single count. The V and J genes are TRBV29-1 and TRBJ1-6; 8 bases are shared with TRBD1. This CDR3 comprises 13 residues. V was clipped by 5 bases and J by 8 bases; unmatched bases: 5. CDR1 SQVTM and CDR2 ANQGSEA come from the germline V gene. The CDR3 reads CSVKDRVDSPLHF. The CDR3 nucleotides are TGCAGCGTTAAGGACAGGGTTGATTCACCCCTCCACTTT.

The chain employs TRBV27 and TRBJ1-2, with 10 bases that match TRBD1. CDR3 length: 17 amino acids. The germline gives CDR1 MNHEY, CDR2 SMNVEV (reference sequence). V dropped 3 bases and J dropped 1; count of bases not matched to a gene: 8. Here the CDR3 DNA reads TGTGCCAGCAGTTTGGGCTCCGGGACAGGGGTTAACTATGGCTACACCTTC. Its protein is CASSLGSGTGVNYGYTF.

The chain links TRBV2 to TRBJ1-1; a possible D gene is TRBD1 (5 bases). The germline V and J ends were trimmed by 7 bases and 2 bases, with 17 bases remaining between them. The germline gives CDR1 SNHLY, CDR2 FYNNEI. The CDR3 loop spans 15 amino acids. This CDR3 is CASTVQTGTNTEAFF. In nucleotides, the CDR3 is TGTGCCAGCACGGTTCAAACAGGAACCAACACTGAAGCTTTCTTT.

The chain joins TRBV18 to TRBJ1-1; D remains unclear. CDR1 is KGHSH and CDR2 is LQKENI in the germline V gene. The CDR3 contains 14 residues. V was pared by 3 bases and J by 13 bases, with 21 bases between. CDR3 amino acids: CASSPPDGGHWGFF. The CDR3 DNA reads as TGTGCCAGCTCACCTCCAGATGGCGGCCATTGGGGTTTCTTT. Looking up the rest from reference TRBV18 and TRBJ1-1 gives the full variable domain: NAGVMQNPRHLVRRRGQEARLRCSPMKGHSHVYWYRQLPEEGLKFMVYLQKENIIDESGMPKERFSAEFPKEGPSILRIQQVVRGDSAAYFCASSPPDGGHWGFFGQGTRLTVV.

Note on this clone: One junction end does not reproduce the germline sequence, and a read error may be involved. The chain links TRBV28 to TRBJ1-1, with 7 bases matching TRBD1. Per germline, CDR1 MDHEN and CDR2 SYDVKM. This CDR3 spans 13 amino acids. Written as DNA, the CDR3 is TGTGCCAGCAGCATTACAGGGGCGAAAGCCCCTTCCTTT. This codes for CASSITGAKAPSF. Using reference TRBV28 and TRBJ1-1 for the parts outside the CDR3, the full variable domain is DVKVTQSSRYLVKRTGEKVFLECVQDMDHENMFWYRQDPGLGLRLIYFSYDVKMKEKGDIPEGYSVSREKKERFSLILESASTNQTSMYLCASSITGAKAPSFGQGTRLTVV.

The chain employs TRBV28 and TRBJ2-7; a possible D gene is TRBD1 (6 bases). V lost 8 bases and J 5 bases, leaving 22 bases between the germline ends. CDR1 is MDHEN and CDR2 is SYDVKM in the germline V gene. The CDR3 extends over 15 amino acids. The CDR3 DNA reads as TGTGCCAGCGGAAAGTCGGGACAAAGTCGTAACGAGCAGTACTTC. Its translation: CASGKSGQSRNEQYF.

The rearrangement joins TRBV15 to TRBJ2-1; D is uncertain. The CDR3 totals 16 residues. CDR1 and CDR2 from the germline V gene are LNHNV and YYDKDF (reference sequence). The V end lost 1 base, the J end lost 2 bases, and 12 bases lay between the germline ends. The CDR3 DNA follows: TGTGCCACCAGCAGAGGGAAAGCGACCGCCTACAATGAGCAGTTCTTC. It specifies CATSRGKATAYNEQFF.

The rearrangement uses TRBV5-1 and TRBJ1-1; D is uncertain. The CDR3 runs 14 residues. V was trimmed by 4 bases and J by 8 bases, leaving 18 bases between them. The germline CDR1 and CDR2 sequences are SGHRS and YFSETQ. The CDR3 protein is CASSRADGEGEAFF. CDR3 DNA: TGCGCCAGCAGCCGCGCGGACGGAGAAGGGGAAGCTTTCTTT.

The V and J genes are TRBV11-2 and TRBJ2-7; perhaps TRBD2 as D (6 bases). The length of the CDR3 is 15 residues. Per germline, CDR1 SGHAT and CDR2 FQNNGV. The V end lost 3 bases, the J end lost 0 bases, and 12 bases lay between the germline ends. In nucleotides, the CDR3 is TGTGCCAGCAGCTTGAGCGGGCCCGGCTCCTACGAGCAGTACTTC. Amino acids: CASSLSGPGSYEQYF.